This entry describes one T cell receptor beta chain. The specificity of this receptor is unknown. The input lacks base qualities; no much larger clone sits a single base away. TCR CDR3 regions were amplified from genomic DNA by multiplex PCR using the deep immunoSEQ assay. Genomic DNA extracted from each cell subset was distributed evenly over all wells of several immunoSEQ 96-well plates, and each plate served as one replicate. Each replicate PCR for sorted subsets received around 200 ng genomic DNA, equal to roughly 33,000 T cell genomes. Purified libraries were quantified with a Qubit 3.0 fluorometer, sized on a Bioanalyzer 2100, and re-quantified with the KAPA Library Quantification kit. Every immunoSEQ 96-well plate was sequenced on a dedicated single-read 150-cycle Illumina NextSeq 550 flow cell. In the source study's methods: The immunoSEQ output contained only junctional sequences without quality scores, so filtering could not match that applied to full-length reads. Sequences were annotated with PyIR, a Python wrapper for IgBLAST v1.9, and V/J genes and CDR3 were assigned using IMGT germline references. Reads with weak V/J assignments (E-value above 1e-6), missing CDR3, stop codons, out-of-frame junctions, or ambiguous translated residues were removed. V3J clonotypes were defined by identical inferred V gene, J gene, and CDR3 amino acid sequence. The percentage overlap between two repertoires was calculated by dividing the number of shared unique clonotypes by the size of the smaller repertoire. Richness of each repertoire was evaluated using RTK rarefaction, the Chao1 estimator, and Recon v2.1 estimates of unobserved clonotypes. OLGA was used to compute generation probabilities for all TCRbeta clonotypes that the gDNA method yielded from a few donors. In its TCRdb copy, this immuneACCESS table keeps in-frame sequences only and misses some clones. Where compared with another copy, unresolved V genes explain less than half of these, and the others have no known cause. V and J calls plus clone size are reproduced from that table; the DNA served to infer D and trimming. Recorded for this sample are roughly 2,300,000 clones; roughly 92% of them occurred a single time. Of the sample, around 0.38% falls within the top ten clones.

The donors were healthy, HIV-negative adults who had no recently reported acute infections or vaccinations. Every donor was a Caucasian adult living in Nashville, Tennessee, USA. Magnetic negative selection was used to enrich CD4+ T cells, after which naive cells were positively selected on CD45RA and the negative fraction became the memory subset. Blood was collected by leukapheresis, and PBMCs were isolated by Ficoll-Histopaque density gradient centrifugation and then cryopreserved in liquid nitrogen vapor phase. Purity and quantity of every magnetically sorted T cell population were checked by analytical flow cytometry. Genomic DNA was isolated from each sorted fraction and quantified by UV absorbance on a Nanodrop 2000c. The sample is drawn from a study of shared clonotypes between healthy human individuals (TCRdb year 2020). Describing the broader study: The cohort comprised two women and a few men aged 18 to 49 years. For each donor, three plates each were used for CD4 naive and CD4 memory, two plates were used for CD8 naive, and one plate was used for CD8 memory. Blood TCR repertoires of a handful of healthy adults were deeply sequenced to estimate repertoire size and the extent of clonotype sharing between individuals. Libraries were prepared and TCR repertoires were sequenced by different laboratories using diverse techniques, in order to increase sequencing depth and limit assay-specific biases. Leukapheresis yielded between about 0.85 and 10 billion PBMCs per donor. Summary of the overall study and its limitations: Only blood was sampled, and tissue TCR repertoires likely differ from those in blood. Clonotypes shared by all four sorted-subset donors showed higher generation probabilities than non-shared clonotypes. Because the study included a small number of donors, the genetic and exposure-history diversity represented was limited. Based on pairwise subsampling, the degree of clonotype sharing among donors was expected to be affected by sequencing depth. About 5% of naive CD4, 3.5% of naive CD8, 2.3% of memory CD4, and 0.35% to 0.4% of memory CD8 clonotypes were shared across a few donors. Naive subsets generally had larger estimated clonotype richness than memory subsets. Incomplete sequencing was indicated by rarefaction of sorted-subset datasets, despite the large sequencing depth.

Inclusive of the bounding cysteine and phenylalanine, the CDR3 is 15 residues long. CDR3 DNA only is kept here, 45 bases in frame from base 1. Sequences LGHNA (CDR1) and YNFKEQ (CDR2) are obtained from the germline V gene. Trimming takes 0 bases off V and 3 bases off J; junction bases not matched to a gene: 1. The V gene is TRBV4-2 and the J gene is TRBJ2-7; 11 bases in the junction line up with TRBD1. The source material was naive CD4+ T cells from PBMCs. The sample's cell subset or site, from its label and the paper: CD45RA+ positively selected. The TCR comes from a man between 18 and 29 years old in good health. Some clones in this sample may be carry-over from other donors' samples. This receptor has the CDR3 CASSQEGQGVYEQYF. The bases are TGTGCCAGCAGCCAAGAGGGACAGGGGGTCTACGAGCAGTACTTC.